A selection of T cell receptor beta chains follows, all from one sample in a study of T cell repertoires in cytomegalovirus infection. These TCRs are of unknown antigen specificity. One entry per CDR3 protein results from TCRdb running MiXCR on the reads. Among 550,000 to 850,000 distinct CDR3 sequences listed, about 33% were seen once. Sequencing used cultured PBMCs, obtained from culture after CMV antigen stimulation. The receptor set was obtained from a human donor in good health (CMV status not recorded). Some clones in this sample may be carry-over from other donors' samples. CDR3s include the opening cysteine and the closing phenylalanine or tryptophan. Fields, in order: clone size, V gene, CDR3 length, J gene, D gene, CDR3 DNA, CDR3 protein. D genes are given only for firm matches. Expanded clones get a size class; other rows say once, few or many, or leave the size out.

abundance: many; v_gene: TRBV12-3/TRBV12-4; len: 13; j_gene: TRBJ1-1; d_gene: .; CDR3nt: TGTGCCAGCAGCGGGACACCGAACACTGAAGCTTTCTTT; CDR3aa: CASSGTPNTEAFF
abundance: .; v_gene: TRBV6-1; len: 15; j_gene: TRBJ2-1; d_gene: .; CDR3nt: TGTGCCAGCAGTGAAGGGCTAGGACGAAACAATGAGCAGTTCTTC; CDR3aa: CASSEGLGRNNEQFF
abundance: .; v_gene: TRBV11-2; len: 16; j_gene: TRBJ2-7; d_gene: .; CDR3nt: TGTGCCAGCAGCTTAGATAGTCTTCAGGGGAGGTACGAGCAGTACTTC; CDR3aa: CASSLDSLQGRYEQYF
abundance: .; v_gene: TRBV7-9; len: 17; j_gene: TRBJ1-6; d_gene: .; CDR3nt: TGTGCCAGCAGCCCCAGGACCGAGAGCTCCTATAATTCACCCCTCCACTTT; CDR3aa: CASSPRTESSYNSPLHF
abundance: .; v_gene: TRBV4-1; len: 17; j_gene: TRBJ2-3; d_gene: TRBD2; CDR3nt: TGCGCCAGCAGCCAAGCTAAAGCGGGAGTCTACACAGATACGCAGTATTTT; CDR3aa: CASSQAKAGVYTDTQYF
abundance: many; v_gene: TRBV7-2; len: 11; j_gene: TRBJ1-1; d_gene: .; CDR3nt: TGTGCCAGCAGCTTAGTTACTGAAGCTTTCTTT; CDR3aa: CASSLVTEAFF
abundance: few; v_gene: TRBV27; len: 13; j_gene: TRBJ2-2; d_gene: .; CDR3nt: TGTGCCAGCAAAGGATTGGGTCCCGGGGAGCTGTTTTTT; CDR3aa: CASKGLGPGELFF
abundance: .; v_gene: TRBV6-1; len: 15; j_gene: TRBJ1-5; d_gene: .; CDR3nt: TGTGCCAGCAGTCCCGGGACGACTGGCAATCAGCCCCAGCATTTT; CDR3aa: CASSPGTTGNQPQHF
abundance: few; v_gene: TRBV7-8; len: 20; j_gene: TRBJ2-2; d_gene: .; CDR3nt: TGTGCCAGCAGCTTAGCCCGCGCCTTGCCCAAGGCCGGAGGGACCGGGGAGCTGTTTTTT; CDR3aa: CASSLARALPKAGGTGELFF
abundance: many; v_gene: TRBV12-3/TRBV12-4; len: 16; j_gene: TRBJ2-1; d_gene: TRBD2; CDR3nt: TGTGCCAGCAGTCCCGGGACTAGGAGCTCCTACAATGAGCAGTTCTTC; CDR3aa: CASSPGTRSSYNEQFF
abundance: .; v_gene: TRBV27; len: 15; j_gene: TRBJ2-3; d_gene: .; CDR3nt: TGTGCCAGCAGTCCGGGGACGGTCAGGTGGGATACGCAGTATTTT; CDR3aa: CASSPGTVRWDTQYF
abundance: .; v_gene: TRBV12-3/TRBV12-4; len: 13; j_gene: TRBJ2-1; d_gene: TRBD1; CDR3nt: TGTGCCAGCAGGGGGACAGGCCCCAGTGAGCAGTTCTTC; CDR3aa: CASRGTGPSEQFF
abundance: once; v_gene: TRBV7-4; len: 17; j_gene: TRBJ2-1; d_gene: .; CDR3nt: TGTGCCAGCAGCTCACTCACTATAACTTCAGGGTTCGGTGAGCAGTTCTTC; CDR3aa: CASSSLTITSGFGEQFF
abundance: many; v_gene: TRBV7-2; len: 13; j_gene: TRBJ2-7; d_gene: TRBD1; CDR3nt: TGTGCCAGCAGCCAGGACAGGGGGCTCGAGCAGTACTTC; CDR3aa: CASSQDRGLEQYF
abundance: few; v_gene: TRBV4-1; len: 14; j_gene: TRBJ2-7; d_gene: .; CDR3nt: TGCGCCAGCAGCCAAGAATCGAGCTCCTACGAGCAGTACTTC; CDR3aa: CASSQESSSYEQYF
abundance: few; v_gene: TRBV6-2/TRBV6-3; len: 15; j_gene: TRBJ2-5; d_gene: .; CDR3nt: TGTGCCAGCAGTTACCTTGGAGGAGGGGGAGAGACCCAGTACTTC; CDR3aa: CASSYLGGGGETQYF
abundance: .; v_gene: TRBV28; len: 15; j_gene: TRBJ2-3; d_gene: .; CDR3nt: TGTGCCAGCAACCTGGGGGTCGCTAGCACAGATACGCAGTATTTT; CDR3aa: CASNLGVASTDTQYF
abundance: .; v_gene: TRBV11-2; len: 13; j_gene: TRBJ2-3; d_gene: .; CDR3nt: TGTGCCAGCAGCTTAGATCTTGGGCGAGGCACCTGTTTT; CDR3aa: CASSLDLGRGTCF
abundance: few; v_gene: TRBV10-3; len: 12; j_gene: TRBJ2-3; d_gene: .; CDR3nt: TGTGCCATCAGAGACCGCACAGATACGCAGTATTTT; CDR3aa: CAIRDRTDTQYF
abundance: few; v_gene: TRBV5-1; len: 15; j_gene: TRBJ1-2; d_gene: TRBD1; CDR3nt: TGCGCCAGCAGCTTGGTTCCAGGGGGGGACTATGGCTACACCTTC; CDR3aa: CASSLVPGGDYGYTF
abundance: .; v_gene: TRBV11-2; len: 15; j_gene: TRBJ1-4; d_gene: TRBD1; CDR3nt: TGTGCCAGCAGCTTAGGACAGGGATGGGGTGAAAAACTGTTTTTT; CDR3aa: CASSLGQGWGEKLFF
abundance: few; v_gene: TRBV11-1; len: 19; j_gene: TRBJ2-1; d_gene: TRBD2; CDR3nt: TGTGCCAGCAGCTTAATGCAGCGGGGGGCCAAGGGACTGTACAATGAGCAGTTCTTC; CDR3aa: CASSLMQRGAKGLYNEQFF
abundance: .; v_gene: TRBV24-1; len: 14; j_gene: TRBJ2-7; d_gene: .; CDR3nt: TGTGCCACCAGTGACCTAGGACCCGGATACGAGCAGTACTTC; CDR3aa: CATSDLGPGYEQYF
abundance: few; v_gene: TRBV7-8; len: 14; j_gene: TRBJ1-1; d_gene: .; CDR3nt: TGTGCCAGCAGCTTATTCGGCAGGAACACTGAAGCTTTCTTT; CDR3aa: CASSLFGRNTEAFF
abundance: few; v_gene: TRBV4-1; len: 14; j_gene: TRBJ2-5; d_gene: TRBD2; CDR3nt: TGCGCCAGCAGCCATCTTAGCGGGGGAGAGACCCAGTACTTC; CDR3aa: CASSHLSGGETQYF
abundance: .; v_gene: TRBV7-2; len: 15; j_gene: TRBJ1-6; d_gene: .; CDR3nt: TGTGCCAGCAGACCCAGGGGAGATCGCAATTCACCCCTCCACTTT; CDR3aa: CASRPRGDRNSPLHF
abundance: few; v_gene: TRBV7-6; len: 16; j_gene: TRBJ2-3; d_gene: .; CDR3nt: TGTGCCAGCAGCTCGGTGGCGGGACACAGCACAGATACGCAGTATTTT; CDR3aa: CASSSVAGHSTDTQYF
abundance: few; v_gene: TRBV2; len: 11; j_gene: TRBJ1-2; d_gene: .; CDR3nt: TGTGCCAGCAGTCAATATTTTGGCTACACCTTC; CDR3aa: CASSQYFGYTF
abundance: few; v_gene: TRBV19; len: 16; j_gene: TRBJ2-5; d_gene: .; CDR3nt: TGTGCCAGTAGTATTGTTGGCGGCTCTTTGGGAGAGACCCAGTACTTC; CDR3aa: CASSIVGGSLGETQYF
abundance: few; v_gene: TRBV7-2; len: 15; j_gene: TRBJ2-1; d_gene: .; CDR3nt: TGTGCCAGCAGCTTAGACTGGAGCTCCTACAATGAGCAGTTCTTC; CDR3aa: CASSLDWSSYNEQFF
abundance: .; v_gene: TRBV7-2; len: 14; j_gene: TRBJ1-1; d_gene: .; CDR3nt: TGTGCCAGCAGCTTAGCGTTATTCGGGGGCGTCGCTTTCTTT; CDR3aa: CASSLALFGGVAFF
abundance: few; v_gene: TRBV7-8; len: 16; j_gene: TRBJ2-1; d_gene: TRBD2; CDR3nt: TGTGCCAGCAGGGCGGGGACTAGCGGGAAAAACAGTGAGCAGTTCTTC; CDR3aa: CASRAGTSGKNSEQFF
abundance: few; v_gene: TRBV7-4; len: 20; j_gene: TRBJ2-3; d_gene: TRBD2; CDR3nt: TGTGCCAGCAGCCATCACCGGGACCGCCGGGAGGGTGTGGGCACAGATACGCAGTATTTT; CDR3aa: CASSHHRDRREGVGTDTQYF
abundance: .; v_gene: TRBV7-2; len: 11; j_gene: TRBJ2-1; d_gene: .; CDR3nt: TGTGCCAGCAGCTTACAGGCCCGGTGGTTCTTC; CDR3aa: CASSLQARWFF
abundance: .; v_gene: TRBV6-5; len: 14; j_gene: TRBJ1-5; d_gene: .; CDR3nt: TGTGCCAGCAGGGGGGCAGGGGCGGGTCAGCCCCAGCATTTT; CDR3aa: CASRGAGAGQPQHF
abundance: many; v_gene: TRBV10-3; len: 15; j_gene: TRBJ2-5; d_gene: .; CDR3nt: TGTGCCATCAGTCCCTTGACGGGGGTCCAAGAGACCCAGTACTTC; CDR3aa: CAISPLTGVQETQYF
abundance: few; v_gene: TRBV4-2; len: 18; j_gene: TRBJ1-6; d_gene: TRBD1; CDR3nt: TGTGCCAGCAGCCCTAACAGGGGGCGTTGGGAAGGCAATTCACCCCTCCACTTT; CDR3aa: CASSPNRGRWEGNSPLHF
abundance: .; v_gene: TRBV6-6; len: 14; j_gene: TRBJ2-3; d_gene: .; CDR3nt: TGTGCCAGCAACCAGGATCCCGTAGGAGATACGCAGTATTTT; CDR3aa: CASNQDPVGDTQYF
abundance: .; v_gene: TRBV6-5; len: 15; j_gene: TRBJ1-1; d_gene: TRBD1; CDR3nt: TGTGCCAGCAGTGACTTGACAGGGTTGTTTTCCGAAGCTTTCTTT; CDR3aa: CASSDLTGLFSEAFF
abundance: few; v_gene: TRBV7-2; len: 13; j_gene: TRBJ2-1; d_gene: TRBD1; CDR3nt: TGTGCCAGCAGCCCCCGGACAGGGGACGAGCAGTTCTTC; CDR3aa: CASSPRTGDEQFF
abundance: many; v_gene: TRBV7-6; len: 16; j_gene: TRBJ1-1; d_gene: .; CDR3nt: TGTGCCAGCAGCGTCCTACTGCGTCCTACTAACACTGAAGCTTTCTTT; CDR3aa: CASSVLLRPTNTEAFF